One T cell receptor beta chain is described in this entry. Its antigen is unknown. The record originates from a study of T cell responses to AZD1222 COVID-19 vaccine. Clones were sequenced by immunoSEQ multiplex PCR, and TCRdb holds only the in-frame ones, with some missing. Of about 140,000 clones listed, almost 95% were seen once; the top ten hold around 3.3%. Findings and limits, study-wide: It should be noted that donors were predominantly white British and more often female, and clonal diversity was possibly underestimated.

Per germline, CDR1 SGDLS and CDR2 YYNGEE. The CDR3 totals 16 residues. Trimming removed 0 bases from V and 1 base from J, with 12 bases in between. Analyses pooled second doses at about 4 or about 12 weeks. This TCR derives from an adult who received the AZD1222 COVID-19 vaccine. This sample comprised peripheral blood, obtained 28 days after the second AZD1222 dose. This chain connects TRBV9 to TRBJ2-3, with D possibly matching TRBD1 (6 bases). The CDR3 here is CASSVGSGDGTDTQYF. Written as DNA, the CDR3 is TGTGCCAGCAGCGTAGGGTCAGGGGACGGCACAGATACGCAGTATTTT.